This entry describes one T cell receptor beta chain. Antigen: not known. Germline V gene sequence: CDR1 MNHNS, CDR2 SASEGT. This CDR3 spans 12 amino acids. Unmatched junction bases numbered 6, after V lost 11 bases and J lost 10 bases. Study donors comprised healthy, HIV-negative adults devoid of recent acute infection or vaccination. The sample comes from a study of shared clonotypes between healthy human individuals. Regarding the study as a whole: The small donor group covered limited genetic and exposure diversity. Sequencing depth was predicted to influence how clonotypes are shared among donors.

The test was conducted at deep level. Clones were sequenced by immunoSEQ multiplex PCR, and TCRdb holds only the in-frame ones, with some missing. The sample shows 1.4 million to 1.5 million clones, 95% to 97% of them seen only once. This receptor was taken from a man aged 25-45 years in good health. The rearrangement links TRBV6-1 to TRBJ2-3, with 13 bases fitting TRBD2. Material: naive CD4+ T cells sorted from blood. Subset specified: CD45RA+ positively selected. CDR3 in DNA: TGTGCCGGCGGGACTAGCGGGACCGCGCAGTATTTT. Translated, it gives CAGGTSGTAQYF.